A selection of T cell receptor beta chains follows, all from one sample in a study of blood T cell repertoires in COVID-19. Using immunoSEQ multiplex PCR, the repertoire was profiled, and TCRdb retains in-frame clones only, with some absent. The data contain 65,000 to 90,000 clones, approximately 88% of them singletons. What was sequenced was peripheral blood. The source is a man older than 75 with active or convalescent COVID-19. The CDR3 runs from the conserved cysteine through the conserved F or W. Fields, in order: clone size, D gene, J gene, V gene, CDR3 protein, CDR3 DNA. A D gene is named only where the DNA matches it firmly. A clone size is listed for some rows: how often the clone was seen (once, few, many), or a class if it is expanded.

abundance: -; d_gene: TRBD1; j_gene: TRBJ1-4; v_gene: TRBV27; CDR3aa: CASSGTGVGEKLFF; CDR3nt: TGTGCCAGCAGTGGCACAGGGGTGGGCGAAAAACTGTTTTTT
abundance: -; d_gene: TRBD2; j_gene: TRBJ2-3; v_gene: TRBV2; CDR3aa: CASSGASGAQYF; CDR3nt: TGTGCCAGCAGTGGGGCTAGCGGGGCGCAGTATTTT
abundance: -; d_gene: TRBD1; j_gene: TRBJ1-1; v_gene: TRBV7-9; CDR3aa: CASSFGTGVRNTEAFF; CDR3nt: TGTGCCAGCAGCTTTGGGACAGGGGTACGGAACACTGAAGCTTTCTTT
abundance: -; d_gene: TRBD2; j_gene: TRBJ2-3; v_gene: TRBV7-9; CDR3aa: CASSSIAGGRRTDTQYF; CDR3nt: TGTGCCAGCAGCTCAATAGCGGGAGGGCGTAGGACAGATACGCAGTATTTT
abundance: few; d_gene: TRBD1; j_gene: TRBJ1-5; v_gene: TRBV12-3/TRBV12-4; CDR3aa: CASRDRGDQPQHF; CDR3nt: TGTGCCAGCAGGGACAGGGGGGATCAGCCCCAGCATTTT
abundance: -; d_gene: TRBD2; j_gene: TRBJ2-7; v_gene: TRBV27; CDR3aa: CASSYQRDYEQYF; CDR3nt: TGTGCCAGCAGTTACCAGCGGGACTACGAGCAGTACTTC
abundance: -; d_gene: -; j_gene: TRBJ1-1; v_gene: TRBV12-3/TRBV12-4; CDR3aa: CASRLGRNTEAFF; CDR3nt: TGTGCCAGCCGCTTGGGCAGGAACACTGAAGCTTTCTTT
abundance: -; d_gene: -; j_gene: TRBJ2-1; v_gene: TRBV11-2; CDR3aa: CASSSPLRQEVYNEQFF; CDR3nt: TGTGCCAGCAGCTCCCCTCTTAGACAGGAGGTTTACAATGAGCAGTTCTTC
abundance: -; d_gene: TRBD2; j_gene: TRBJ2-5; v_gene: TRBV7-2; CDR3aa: CASSLVRGVQETQYF; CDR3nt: TGTGCCAGCAGCTTAGTGCGGGGGGTGCAAGAGACCCAGTACTTC
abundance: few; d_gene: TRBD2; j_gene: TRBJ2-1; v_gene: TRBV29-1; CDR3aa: CSVDPRLAGSYNEQFF; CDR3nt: TGCAGCGTTGACCCCCGACTAGCGGGGAGCTACAATGAGCAGTTCTTC
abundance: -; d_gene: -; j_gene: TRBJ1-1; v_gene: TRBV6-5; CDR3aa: CASSWGRGGGTEAFF; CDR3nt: TGTGCCAGCAGTTGGGGGCGAGGGGGTGGCACTGAAGCTTTCTTT
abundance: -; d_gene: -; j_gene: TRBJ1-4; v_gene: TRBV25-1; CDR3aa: CASSEGRIYEKLFF; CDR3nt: TGTGCCAGCAGTGAGGGCAGGATTTATGAAAAACTGTTTTTT
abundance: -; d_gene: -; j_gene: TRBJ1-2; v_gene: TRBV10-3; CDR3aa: CAISEFVERSSGYTF; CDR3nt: TGTGCCATCAGTGAGTTCGTCGAGAGGTCATCTGGCTACACCTTC
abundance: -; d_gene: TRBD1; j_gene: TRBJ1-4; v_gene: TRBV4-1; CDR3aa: CASSPTGSTNEKLFF; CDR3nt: TGCGCCAGCAGCCCGACAGGGTCAACTAATGAAAAACTGTTTTTT
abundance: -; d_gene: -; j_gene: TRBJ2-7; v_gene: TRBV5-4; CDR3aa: CASSLYSGNEQYF; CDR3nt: TGTGCCAGCAGCCTCTATTCGGGAAACGAGCAGTACTTC
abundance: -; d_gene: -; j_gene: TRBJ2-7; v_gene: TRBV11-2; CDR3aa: CASSSRSQGEQYF; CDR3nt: TGTGCCAGCAGCTCTAGGTCCCAAGGTGAGCAGTACTTC
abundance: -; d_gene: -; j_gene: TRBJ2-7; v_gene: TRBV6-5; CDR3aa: CASSYRRAYEQYF; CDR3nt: TGTGCCAGCAGTTATCGCAGGGCCTACGAGCAGTACTTC
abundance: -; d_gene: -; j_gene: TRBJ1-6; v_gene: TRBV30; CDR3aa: CAWSEGQNNSPLHF; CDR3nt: TGTGCCTGGAGCGAGGGACAAAATAATTCACCCCTCCACTTT
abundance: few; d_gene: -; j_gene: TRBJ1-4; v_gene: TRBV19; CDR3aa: CATEDYNEKLFF; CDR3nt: TGTGCCACCGAGGACTATAATGAAAAACTGTTTTTT
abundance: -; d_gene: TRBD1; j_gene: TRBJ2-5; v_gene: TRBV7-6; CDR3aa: CASSLNQGVQETQYF; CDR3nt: TGTGCCAGCAGCTTAAATCAGGGGGTCCAAGAGACCCAGTACTTC
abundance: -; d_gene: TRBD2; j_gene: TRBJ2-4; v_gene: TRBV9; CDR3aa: CASSVGVAGGVNIQYF; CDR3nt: TGTGCCAGCAGCGTAGGCGTAGCGGGAGGGGTAAACATTCAGTACTTC
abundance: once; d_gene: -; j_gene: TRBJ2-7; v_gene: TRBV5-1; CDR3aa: CASSLDLGLGYEQYF; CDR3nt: TGCGCCAGCAGCTTGGATCTCGGGTTAGGATACGAGCAGTACTTC
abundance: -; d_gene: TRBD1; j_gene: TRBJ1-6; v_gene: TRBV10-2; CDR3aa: CASRLSITGAGNNSPLHF; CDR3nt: TGCGCCAGCAGATTATCGATCACAGGGGCGGGGAATAATTCACCCCTCCACTTT
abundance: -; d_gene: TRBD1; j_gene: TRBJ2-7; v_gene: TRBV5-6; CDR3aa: CASSGQGREQYF; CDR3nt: TGTGCCAGCAGCGGACAGGGCCGGGAGCAGTACTTC
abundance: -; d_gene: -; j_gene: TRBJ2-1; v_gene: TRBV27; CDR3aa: CASSSTTWTPYNEQFF; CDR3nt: TGTGCCAGCAGTTCGACCACCTGGACACCTTACAATGAGCAGTTCTTC
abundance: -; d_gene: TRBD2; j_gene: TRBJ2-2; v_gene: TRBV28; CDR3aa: CASSLAGASGYANTGELFF; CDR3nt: TGTGCCAGCAGTTTAGCCGGGGCTAGCGGGTACGCGAACACCGGGGAGCTGTTTTTT
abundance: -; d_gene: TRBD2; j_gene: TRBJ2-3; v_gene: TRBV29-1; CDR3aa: CSVVGLAGSDTQYF; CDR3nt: TGCAGCGTTGTAGGGCTAGCGGGGTCAGATACGCAGTATTTT
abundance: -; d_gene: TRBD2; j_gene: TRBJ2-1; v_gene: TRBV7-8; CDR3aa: CASSRGPSGRPYEQFF; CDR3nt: TGTGCCAGCAGCCGGGGCCCCAGCGGGAGACCGTATGAGCAGTTCTTC
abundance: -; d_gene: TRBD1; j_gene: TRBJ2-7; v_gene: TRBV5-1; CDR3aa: CASRQGQSSYEQYF; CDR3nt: TGCGCCAGCAGACAGGGACAGAGCTCCTACGAGCAGTACTTC
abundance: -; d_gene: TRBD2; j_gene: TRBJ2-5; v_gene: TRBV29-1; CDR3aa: CSVISGRLGTQYF; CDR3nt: TGCAGCGTAATAAGCGGGAGGCTGGGGACCCAGTACTTC
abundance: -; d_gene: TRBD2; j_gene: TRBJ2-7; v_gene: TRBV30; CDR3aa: CAWAGEGEQYF; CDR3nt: TGTGCCTGGGCGGGGGAGGGCGAGCAGTACTTC
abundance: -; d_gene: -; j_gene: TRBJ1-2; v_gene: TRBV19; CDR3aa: CASSMVGGSGYTF; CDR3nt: TGTGCCAGTAGTATGGTGGGGGGATCTGGCTACACCTTC
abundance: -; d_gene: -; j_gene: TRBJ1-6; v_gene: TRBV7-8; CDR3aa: CASSRTSRGGSYNSPLHF; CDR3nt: TGTGCCAGCAGCCGGACGTCTAGAGGGGGCTCCTATAATTCACCCCTCCACTTT
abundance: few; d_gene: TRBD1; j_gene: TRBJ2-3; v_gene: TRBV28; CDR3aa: CASSGQGMADTQYF; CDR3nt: TGTGCCAGCAGTGGACAGGGTATGGCAGATACGCAGTATTTT
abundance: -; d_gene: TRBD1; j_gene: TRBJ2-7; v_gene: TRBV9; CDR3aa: CASSVTGTGGGEQYF; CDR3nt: TGTGCCAGCAGCGTGACCGGGACAGGGGGAGGCGAGCAGTACTTC
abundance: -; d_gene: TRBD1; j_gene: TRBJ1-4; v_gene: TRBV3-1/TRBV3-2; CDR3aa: CASSAGTGKAEKLFF; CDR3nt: TGTGCCAGCAGCGCCGGGACAGGGAAGGCTGAAAAACTGTTTTTT
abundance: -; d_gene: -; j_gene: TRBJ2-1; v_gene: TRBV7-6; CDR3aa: CASSFGARNSYNEQFF; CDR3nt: TGTGCCAGCAGCTTTGGGGCCCGTAACTCCTACAATGAGCAGTTCTTC
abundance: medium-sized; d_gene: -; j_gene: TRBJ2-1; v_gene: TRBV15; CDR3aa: CATSRAGKQFF; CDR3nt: TGTGCCACCAGCAGAGCCGGTAAGCAGTTCTTC
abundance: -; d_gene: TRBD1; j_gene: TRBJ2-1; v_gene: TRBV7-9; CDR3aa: CASSAGQGAPYNEQFF; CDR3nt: TGTGCCAGCAGCGCCGGACAGGGGGCTCCCTACAATGAGCAGTTCTTC
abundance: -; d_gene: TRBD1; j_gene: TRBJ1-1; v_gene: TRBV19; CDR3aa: CASRGQGRNTEAFF; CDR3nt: TGTGCCAGTAGAGGACAGGGGCGGAACACTGAAGCTTTCTTT
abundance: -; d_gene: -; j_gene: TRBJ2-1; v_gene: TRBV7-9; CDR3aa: CASSYRRGLNNEQFF; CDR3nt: TGTGCCAGCAGCTACCGTCGCGGGTTAAACAATGAGCAGTTCTTC
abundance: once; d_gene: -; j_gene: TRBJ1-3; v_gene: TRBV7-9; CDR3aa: CASSSQGRGITIYF; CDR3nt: TGTGCCAGCAGTTCACAGGGAAGAGGGATAACCATATATTTT
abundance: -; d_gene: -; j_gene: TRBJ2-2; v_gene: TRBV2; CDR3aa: CASSVLASNTGELFF; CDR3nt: TGTGCCAGCAGTGTTCTGGCTTCGAACACCGGGGAGCTGTTTTTT